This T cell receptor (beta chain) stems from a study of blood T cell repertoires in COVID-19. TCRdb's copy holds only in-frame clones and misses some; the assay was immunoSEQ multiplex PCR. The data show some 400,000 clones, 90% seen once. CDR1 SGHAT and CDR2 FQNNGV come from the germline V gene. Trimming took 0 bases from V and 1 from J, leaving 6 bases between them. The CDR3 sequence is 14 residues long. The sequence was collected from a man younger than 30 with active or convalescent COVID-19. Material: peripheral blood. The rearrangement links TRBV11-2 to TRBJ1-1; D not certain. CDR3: CASSLDVRNTEAFF. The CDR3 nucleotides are TGTGCCAGCAGCTTAGATGTCCGGAACACTGAAGCTTTCTTT.